The 14 T cell receptor beta chains given below trace back to one sample, sequenced in a study of blood T cell repertoires in COVID-19. Sequenced by immunoSEQ multiplex PCR; TCRdb stores in-frame clones only, minus some. The profile shows about 270,000 clones, more than 70% of them singletons. The specimen was peripheral blood. The receptors stem from a woman in her fifties or sixties with acute or convalescent COVID-19.

The chain joins TRBV28 to TRBJ1-3; D is ambiguous. CDR3 length: 16 residues. V lost 5 bases and J lost 0, with 14 bases in between. From germline, CDR1 is MDHEN and CDR2 SYDVKM. The CDR3, as DNA: TGTGCCAGCAGTCCCCTTCTCCAGCGCTCTGGAAACACCATATATTTT. This translates into CASSPLLQRSGNTIYF.

J is TRBJ2-1 and V is TRBV5-1, with TRBD1 matching 7 bases. J lost 2 bases, V lost 5 bases, and 7 bases had no gene match. Germline CDR1 SGHRS, CDR2 YFSETQ. This CDR3 is built from 15 residues. The CDR3 region has the DNA TGCGCCAGCAGGACAGGGTTGGGAACCTACAATGAGCAGTTCTTC. It translates to CASRTGLGTYNEQFF. The full variable domain, completed using reference TRBV5-1 and TRBJ2-1, is KAGVTQTPRYLIKTRGQQVTLSCSPISGHRSVSWYQQTPGQGLQFLFEYFSETQRNKGNFPGRFSGRQFSNSRSEMNVSTLELGDSALYLCASRTGLGTYNEQFFGPGTRLTVL.

This clone was picked up one time. This chain links TRBV3-1 (or the pseudogene TRBV3-2) with TRBJ2-7; TRBD2 is a possible D gene (5 bases). This CDR3 is built from 16 residues. The ends were cut back, 5 bases at V and 2 bases at J, with 19 bases in the middle. The germline CDR1 and CDR2 sequences are LGHDT and YNNKEL (reference sequence). The CDR3 is CASSVAGAGATYEQYF. In nucleotides, the CDR3 is TGTGCCAGCAGCGTAGCCGGCGCGGGTGCTACCTACGAGCAGTACTTC.

This chain joins TRBV13 and TRBJ2-3, with TRBD2 matching over 7 bases. J lost 8 bases, V lost 5 bases, and 25 bases had no gene match. This CDR3 is 19 amino acids long. Per germline, CDR1 PRHDT and CDR2 FYEKMQ (reference sequence). The CDR3 here is CASSGRAWVWRGTTGTQYF. The CDR3, as DNA: TGTGCCAGCAGCGGGCGGGCATGGGTTTGGCGGGGGACCACCGGTACGCAGTATTTT.

The rearrangement joins TRBV19 to TRBJ2-3, with D unresolved. Between the trimmed V and J ends, which lost 6 bases and 0 bases, there was a span of 4 bases. Per germline, CDR1 LNHDA and CDR2 SQIVND (reference sequence). CDR3 length equals 12 residues. CDR3 residues: CASRRSTDTQYF. The CDR3 bases are TGTGCCAGTAGGAGAAGCACAGATACGCAGTATTTT.

V is TRBV7-2 and J is TRBJ1-3; D is possibly TRBD1 (6 bases). The germline V and J ends were trimmed by 7 bases and 3 bases, with 13 bases remaining between them. This CDR3 spans 14 amino acids. Looked up from germline, CDR1 is SGHTA and CDR2 is FQGNSA. The chain's CDR3 is CASKIQGFGNTIYF. Written as DNA, the CDR3 is TGTGCCAGCAAGATACAGGGTTTTGGAAACACCATATATTTT.

This clone turned up a few times. The CDR3 region has the DNA TGTGCCAGCAGCCAAGGAGTCAGTCGAACAGGGGGCGGGGGTGAAGCTTTCTTT. Amino acids: CASSQGVSRTGGGGEAFF. The chain carries TRBV3-1 (or the pseudogene TRBV3-2) and TRBJ1-1, with TRBD1 matching over 9 bases. Germline CDR1 is LGHDT and CDR2 is YNNKEL (reference sequence). V shed 1 base and J 7 bases; nucleotides not matched to a gene: 16. This CDR3 region has 18 residues.

V and J are TRBV3-1 (or the pseudogene TRBV3-2) and TRBJ2-3; D gene unclear. The V end was cut by 1 base, the J end by 0 bases, with 8 bases between. Looked up from germline, CDR1 is LGHDT and CDR2 is YNNKEL (reference sequence). The CDR3 spans 15 residues. The DNA for the CDR3 is TGTGCCAGCAGCCAAGGGAGATTAAGCACAGATACGCAGTATTTT. Its translation is CASSQGRLSTDTQYF.

This clone was counted a single time. The chain is built from TRBV6-1 and TRBJ2-5, with D uncertain. The CDR3 totals 14 residues. Germline loops: CDR1 MNHNS, CDR2 SASEGT. V was shortened by 3 bases and J by 4 bases, with 12 bases between the two germline ends. CDR3 sequence: CASSDLHSRETQYF. The CDR3 region has the DNA TGTGCCAGCAGTGACCTCCACAGCAGAGAGACCCAGTACTTC.

The chain combines TRBV25-1 with TRBJ1-2, with a possible D match to TRBD1 (6 bases). Germline CDR1 MGHDK, CDR2 SYGVNS. V was trimmed by 9 bases and J by 4 bases, leaving 15 bases between them. The CDR3 is 13 amino acids. CDR3 loop: CASSTGRGYGYTF. Here the CDR3 DNA reads TGTGCCAGTTCGACTGGCAGGGGCTATGGCTACACCTTC.

In DNA form, the CDR3 reads TGCGCCAGCAGCAGGGGACAGTTGGGCGAGCAGTACTTC. This gives the protein CASSRGQLGEQYF. The V gene is TRBV5-1, the J gene TRBJ2-7, with 7 bases identical to TRBD1. Germline lookup yields CDR1 SGHRS and CDR2 YFSETQ. CDR3 size: 13 residues. With V trimmed by 4 bases and J by 6 bases, 7 bases remained unmatched.

V usage is TRBV5-4 and J usage is TRBJ2-5; D is unresolved. The CDR3 consists of 14 residues. The V end was cut by 1 base, the J end by 2 bases, with 9 bases between. Germline loops: CDR1 SGHNT, CDR2 YYREEE (reference sequence). The CDR3 coding sequence is TGTGCCAGCAGCTTGAGTCAGGATCAAGAGACCCAGTACTTC. Amino acids: CASSLSQDQETQYF.

The chain is built from TRBV28 and TRBJ1-4, with 8 bases aligning to TRBD1. The germline gives CDR1 MDHEN, CDR2 SYDVKM. This CDR3 region has 14 residues. J was trimmed by 8 bases and V by 6 bases; bases with no gene match: 8. As DNA, the CDR3 is TGTGCCAGCAGATCGGACAGGGTCGGGGAAAAACTGTTTTTT. This gives the protein CASRSDRVGEKLFF.

J is TRBJ2-3 and V is TRBV7-9, with TRBD1 identical over 10 bases. The CDR3 is 14 residues long. V lost 5 bases to trimming and J lost 5 bases; unmatched junction nucleotides: 4. Germline V lookup: CDR1 SEHNR, CDR2 FQNEAQ (reference sequence). The CDR3 protein is CASSTDRGQDTQYF. Here the CDR3 DNA reads TGTGCCAGCAGCACTGACAGGGGGCAAGATACGCAGTATTTT.